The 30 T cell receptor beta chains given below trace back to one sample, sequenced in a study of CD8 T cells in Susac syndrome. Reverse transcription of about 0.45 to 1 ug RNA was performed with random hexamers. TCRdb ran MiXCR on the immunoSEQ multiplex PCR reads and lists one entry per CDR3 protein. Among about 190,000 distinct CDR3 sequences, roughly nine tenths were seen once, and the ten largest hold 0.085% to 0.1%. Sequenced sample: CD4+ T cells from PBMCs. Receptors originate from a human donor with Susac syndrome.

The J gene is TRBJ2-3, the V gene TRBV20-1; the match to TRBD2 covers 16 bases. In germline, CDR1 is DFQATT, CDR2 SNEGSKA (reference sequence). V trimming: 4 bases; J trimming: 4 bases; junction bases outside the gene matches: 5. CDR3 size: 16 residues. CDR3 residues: CSAIGTSGRAADTQYF. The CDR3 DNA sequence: TGCAGTGCTATCGGGACTAGCGGGAGGGCCGCAGATACGCAGTATTTT.

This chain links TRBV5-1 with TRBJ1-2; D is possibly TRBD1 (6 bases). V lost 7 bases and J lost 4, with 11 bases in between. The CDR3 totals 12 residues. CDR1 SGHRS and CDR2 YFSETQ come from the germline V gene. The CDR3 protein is CASRDTSYGYTF. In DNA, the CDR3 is TGCGCCAGCCGGGACACGTCCTATGGCTACACCTTC.

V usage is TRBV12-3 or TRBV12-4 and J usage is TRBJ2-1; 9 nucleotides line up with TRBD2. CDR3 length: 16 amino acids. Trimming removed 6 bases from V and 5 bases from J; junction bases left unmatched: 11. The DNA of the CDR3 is TGTGCCAGCAGCGAAAGGGGGGGACTAGCCAACAATGAGCAGTTCTTC. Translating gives CASSERGGLANNEQFF.

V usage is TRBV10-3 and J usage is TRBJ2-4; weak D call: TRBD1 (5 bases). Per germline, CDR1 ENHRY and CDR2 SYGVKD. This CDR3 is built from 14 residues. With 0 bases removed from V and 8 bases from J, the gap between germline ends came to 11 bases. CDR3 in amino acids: CAISESIGVDIQYF. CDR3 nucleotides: TGTGCCATCAGTGAGTCGATAGGGGTGGACATTCAGTACTTC.

The CDR3 DNA reads as TGCAGTGCCCCCCTTGCCCAGTCCTACGAGCAGTACTTC. Amino acid sequence: CSAPLAQSYEQYF. The chain is built from TRBV20-1 and TRBJ2-7; D is uncertain. This CDR3 contains 13 residues. The V gene lost 6 bases and the J gene lost 1 base, with 13 bases spanning the gap. The germline gives CDR1 DFQATT, CDR2 SNEGSKA (reference sequence).

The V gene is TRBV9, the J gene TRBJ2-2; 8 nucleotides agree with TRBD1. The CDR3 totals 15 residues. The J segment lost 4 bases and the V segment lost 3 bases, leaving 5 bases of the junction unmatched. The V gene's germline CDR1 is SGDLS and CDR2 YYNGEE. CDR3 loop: CASSGGDRGTGELFF. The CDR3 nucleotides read TGTGCCAGCAGCGGTGGAGACAGGGGCACCGGGGAGCTGTTTTTT. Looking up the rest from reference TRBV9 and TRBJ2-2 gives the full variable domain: DSGVTQTPKHLITATGQRVTLRCSPRSGDLSVYWYQQSLDQGLQFLIQYYNGEERAKGNILERFSAQQFPDLHSELNLSSLELGDSALYFCASSGGDRGTGELFFGEGSRLTVL.

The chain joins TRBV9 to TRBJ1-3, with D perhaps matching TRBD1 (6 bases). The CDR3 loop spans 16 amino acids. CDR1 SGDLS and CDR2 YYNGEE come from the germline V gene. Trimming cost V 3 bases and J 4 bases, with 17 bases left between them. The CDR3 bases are TGTGCCAGCAGCGAGGGACACCTCGGGACCGGAAACACCATATATTTT. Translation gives CASSEGHLGTGNTIYF. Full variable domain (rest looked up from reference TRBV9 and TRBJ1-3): DSGVTQTPKHLITATGQRVTLRCSPRSGDLSVYWYQQSLDQGLQFLIQYYNGEERAKGNILERFSAQQFPDLHSELNLSSLELGDSALYFCASSEGHLGTGNTIYFGEGSWLTVV.

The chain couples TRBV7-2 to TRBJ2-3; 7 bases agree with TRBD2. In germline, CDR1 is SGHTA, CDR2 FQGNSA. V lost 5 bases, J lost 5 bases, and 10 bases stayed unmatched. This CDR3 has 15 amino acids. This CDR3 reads CASSPLGGGGDTQYF. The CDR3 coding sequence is TGTGCCAGCAGCCCACTAGGCGGGGGTGGAGATACGCAGTATTTT.

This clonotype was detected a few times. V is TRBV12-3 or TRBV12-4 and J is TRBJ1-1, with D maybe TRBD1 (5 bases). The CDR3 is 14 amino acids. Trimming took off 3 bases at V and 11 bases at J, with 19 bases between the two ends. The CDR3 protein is CASSLPPGTRGAFF. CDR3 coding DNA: TGTGCCAGCAGTTTGCCGCCAGGGACTCGTGGCGCTTTCTTT.

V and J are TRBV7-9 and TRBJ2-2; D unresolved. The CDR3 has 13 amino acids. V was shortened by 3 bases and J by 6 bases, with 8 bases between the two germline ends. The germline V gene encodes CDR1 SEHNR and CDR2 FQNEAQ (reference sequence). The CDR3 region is CASSFTGPGELFF. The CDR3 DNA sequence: TGTGCCAGCAGCTTTACGGGCCCCGGGGAGCTGTTTTTT.

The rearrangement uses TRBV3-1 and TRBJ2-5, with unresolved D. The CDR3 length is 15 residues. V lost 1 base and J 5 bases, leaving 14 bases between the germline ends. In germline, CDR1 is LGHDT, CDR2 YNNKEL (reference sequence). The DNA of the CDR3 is TGTGCCAGCAGCCAAGCTACGGCTGGGTGGGAGACCCAGTACTTC. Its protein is CASSQATAGWETQYF.

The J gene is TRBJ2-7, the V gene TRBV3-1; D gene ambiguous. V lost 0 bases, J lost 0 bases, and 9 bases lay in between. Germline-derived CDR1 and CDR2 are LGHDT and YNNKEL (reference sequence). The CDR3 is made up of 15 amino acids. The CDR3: CASSQEPQSSYEQYF. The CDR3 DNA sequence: TGTGCCAGCAGCCAAGAGCCTCAGAGCTCCTACGAGCAGTACTTC.

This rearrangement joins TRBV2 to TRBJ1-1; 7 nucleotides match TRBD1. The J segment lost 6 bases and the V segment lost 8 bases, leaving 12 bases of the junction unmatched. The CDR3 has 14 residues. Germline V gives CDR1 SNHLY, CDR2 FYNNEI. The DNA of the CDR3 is TGTGCCAGCGAATTCAAGACAGGGCCCTCTGAAGCTTTCTTT. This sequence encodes CASEFKTGPSEAFF.

The CDR3 DNA follows: TGTGCCAGTAGTATAGTGGGTAAGGACAGGAACTATGGCTACACCTTC. It is translated as CASSIVGKDRNYGYTF. The chain joins TRBV19 to TRBJ1-2; 7 bases agree with TRBD1. CDR1 LNHDA and CDR2 SQIVND come from the germline V gene (reference sequence). The V gene end was trimmed by 1 base and the J gene end by 2 bases; junction bases not matched to a gene: 7. The CDR3 length is 16 residues.

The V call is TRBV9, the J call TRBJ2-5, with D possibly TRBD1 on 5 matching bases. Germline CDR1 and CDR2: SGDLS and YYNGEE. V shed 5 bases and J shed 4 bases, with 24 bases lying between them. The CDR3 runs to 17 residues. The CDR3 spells CASSASSAGMFGETQYF. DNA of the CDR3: TGTGCCAGCAGTGCCTCCTCGGCAGGGATGTTCGGAGAGACCCAGTACTTC.

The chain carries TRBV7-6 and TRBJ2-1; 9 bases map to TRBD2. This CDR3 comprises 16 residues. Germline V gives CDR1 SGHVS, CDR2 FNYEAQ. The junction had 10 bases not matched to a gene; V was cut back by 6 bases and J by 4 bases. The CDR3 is CASSYSSGAEYNEQFF. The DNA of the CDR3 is TGTGCCAGCAGTTACTCTAGCGGGGCGGAATACAATGAGCAGTTCTTC.

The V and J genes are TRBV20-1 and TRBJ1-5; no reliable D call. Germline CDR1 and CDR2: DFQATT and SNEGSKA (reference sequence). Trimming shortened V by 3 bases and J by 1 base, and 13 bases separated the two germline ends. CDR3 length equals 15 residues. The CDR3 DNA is TGCAGTGCTAGGTTGGGAGTGGAGAGCAATCAGCCCCAGCATTTT. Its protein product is CSARLGVESNQPQHF.

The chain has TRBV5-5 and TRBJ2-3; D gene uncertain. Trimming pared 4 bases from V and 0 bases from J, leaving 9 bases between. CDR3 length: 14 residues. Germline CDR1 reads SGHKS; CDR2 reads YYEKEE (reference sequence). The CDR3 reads CASSPIPSTDTQYF. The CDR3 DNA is TGTGCCAGCAGCCCAATCCCGAGCACAGATACGCAGTATTTT.

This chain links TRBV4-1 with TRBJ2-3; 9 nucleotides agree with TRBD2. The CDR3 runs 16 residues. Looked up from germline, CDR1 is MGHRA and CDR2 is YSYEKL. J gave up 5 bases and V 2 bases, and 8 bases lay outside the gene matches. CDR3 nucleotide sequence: TGCGCCAGCAGCCAAATTCTCAGCGGGGGGATAGATACGCAGTATTTT. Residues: CASSQILSGGIDTQYF.

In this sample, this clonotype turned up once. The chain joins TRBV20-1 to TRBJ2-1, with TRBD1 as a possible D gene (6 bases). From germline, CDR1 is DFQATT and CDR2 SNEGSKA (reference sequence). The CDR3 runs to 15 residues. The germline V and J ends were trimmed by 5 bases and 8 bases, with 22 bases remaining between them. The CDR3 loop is CSARRPGHPRDEQFF. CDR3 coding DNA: TGCAGTGCTCGAAGGCCGGGACACCCTAGGGATGAGCAGTTCTTC.

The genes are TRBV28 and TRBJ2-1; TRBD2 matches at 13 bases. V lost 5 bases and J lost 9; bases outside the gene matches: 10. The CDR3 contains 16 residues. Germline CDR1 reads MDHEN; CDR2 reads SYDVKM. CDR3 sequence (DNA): TGTGCCAGCAGTACGAGACTAGCGGGAGGTCAGGGTGAGCAGTTCTTC. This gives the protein CASSTRLAGGQGEQFF.

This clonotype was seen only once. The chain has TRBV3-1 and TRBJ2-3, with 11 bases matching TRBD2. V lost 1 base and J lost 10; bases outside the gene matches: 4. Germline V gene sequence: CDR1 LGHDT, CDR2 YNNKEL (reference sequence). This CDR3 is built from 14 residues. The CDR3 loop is CASSQVAGGVSQYF. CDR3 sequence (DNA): TGTGCCAGCAGCCAAGTAGCGGGAGGGGTCTCGCAGTATTTT.

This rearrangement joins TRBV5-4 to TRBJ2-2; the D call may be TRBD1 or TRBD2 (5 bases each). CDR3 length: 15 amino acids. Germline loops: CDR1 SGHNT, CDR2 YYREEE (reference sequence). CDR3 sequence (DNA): TGTGCTTGGGGGTGGGAAGCTGCGAACACCGGGGAGCTGTTTTTT. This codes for CAWGWEAANTGELFF.

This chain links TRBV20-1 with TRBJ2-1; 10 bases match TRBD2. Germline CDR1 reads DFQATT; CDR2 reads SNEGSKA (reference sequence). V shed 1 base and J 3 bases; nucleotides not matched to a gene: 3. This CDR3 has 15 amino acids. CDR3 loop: CSARVGTSDYNEQFF. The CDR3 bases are TGCAGTGCTAGAGTGGGGACTAGCGACTACAATGAGCAGTTCTTC.

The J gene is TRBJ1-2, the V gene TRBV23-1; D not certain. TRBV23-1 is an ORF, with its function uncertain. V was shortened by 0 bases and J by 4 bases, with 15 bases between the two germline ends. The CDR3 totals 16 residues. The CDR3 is CASSQSIPRASYGYTF. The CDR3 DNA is TGCGCCAGCAGTCAATCGATCCCCCGGGCCTCCTATGGCTACACCTTC.

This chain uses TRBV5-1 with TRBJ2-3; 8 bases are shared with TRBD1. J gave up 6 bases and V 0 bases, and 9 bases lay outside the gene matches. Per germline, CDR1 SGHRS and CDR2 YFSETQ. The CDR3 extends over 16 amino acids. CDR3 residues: CASSLDSGGASDTQYF. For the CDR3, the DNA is TGCGCCAGCAGCTTGGATTCAGGGGGCGCGTCGGATACGCAGTATTTT. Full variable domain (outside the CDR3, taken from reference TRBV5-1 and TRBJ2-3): KAGVTQTPRYLIKTRGQQVTLSCSPISGHRSVSWYQQTPGQGLQFLFEYFSETQRNKGNFPGRFSGRQFSNSRSEMNVSTLELGDSALYLCASSLDSGGASDTQYFGPGTRLTVL.

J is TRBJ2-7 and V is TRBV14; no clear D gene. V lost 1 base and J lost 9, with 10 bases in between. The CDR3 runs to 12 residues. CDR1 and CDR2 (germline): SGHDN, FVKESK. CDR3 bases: TGTGCCAGCAGCCAAGTAAGGGATGTGCAGTACTTC. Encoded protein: CASSQVRDVQYF. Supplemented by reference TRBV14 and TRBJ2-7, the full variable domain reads EAGVTQFPSHSVIEKGQTVTLRCDPISGHDNLYWYRRVMGKEIKFLLHFVKESKQDESGMPNNRFLAERTGGTYSTLKVQPAELEDSGVYFCASSQVRDVQYFGPGTRLTVT.

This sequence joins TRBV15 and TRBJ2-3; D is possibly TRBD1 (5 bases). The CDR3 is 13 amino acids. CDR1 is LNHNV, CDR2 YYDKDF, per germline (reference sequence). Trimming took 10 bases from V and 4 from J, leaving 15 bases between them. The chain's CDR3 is CAIRIRGADTQYF. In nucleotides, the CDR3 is TGTGCCATTCGGATTAGGGGCGCAGATACGCAGTATTTT.

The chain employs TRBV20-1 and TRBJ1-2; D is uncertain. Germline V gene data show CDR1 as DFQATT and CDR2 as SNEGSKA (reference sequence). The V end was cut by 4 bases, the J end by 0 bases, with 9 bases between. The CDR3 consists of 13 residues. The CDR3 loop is CSATPIANYGYTF. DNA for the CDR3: TGCAGTGCTACGCCCATAGCTAACTATGGCTACACCTTC.

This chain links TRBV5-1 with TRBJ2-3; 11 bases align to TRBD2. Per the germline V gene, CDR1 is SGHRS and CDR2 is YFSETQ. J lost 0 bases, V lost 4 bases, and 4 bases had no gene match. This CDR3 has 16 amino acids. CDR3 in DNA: TGCGCCAGCAGCGAACGGACTAGCGGGAGCACAGATACGCAGTATTTT. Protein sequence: CASSERTSGSTDTQYF.